These T cell receptor beta chains were read from a single sample in a study of PD-L1 blockade in urothelial cancer. Assay used: immunoSEQ multiplex PCR; TCRdb lists only in-frame clones, some missing. The sample lists about 72,000 clones; around 90% were seen once. The sequencing used PBMCs, collected around atezolizumab (anti-PD-L1) treatment. These receptors were taken from a man between 65 and 79 years old with urothelial cancer. Both conserved end residues are trimmed from each CDR3. Each record gives: CDR3 protein, V gene, clone size, D gene, J gene. A D gene is named only where the DNA matches it firmly. Clone size is given for some rows only: seen once, a few or many times, or a class if the clone is expanded.

CDR3aa: ASSLSGTEANYGYT
v_gene: TRBV27
abundance: .
d_gene: TRBD1
j_gene: TRBJ1-2

CDR3aa: ASSHGQGFSTDTQY
v_gene: TRBV2
abundance: .
d_gene: TRBD1
j_gene: TRBJ2-3

CDR3aa: ASSTGYSNQPQH
v_gene: TRBV18
abundance: .
d_gene: .
j_gene: TRBJ1-5

CDR3aa: AISDPDGYGYT
v_gene: TRBV10-3
abundance: once
d_gene: .
j_gene: TRBJ1-2

CDR3aa: ASSADYGYT
v_gene: TRBV2
abundance: .
d_gene: .
j_gene: TRBJ1-2

CDR3aa: ASSLAGTGDREKLF
v_gene: TRBV28
abundance: .
d_gene: TRBD1
j_gene: TRBJ1-4

CDR3aa: ASSGRQGYGELF
v_gene: TRBV7-6
abundance: .
d_gene: TRBD1
j_gene: TRBJ2-2

CDR3aa: ASSLAQGRRVGYT
v_gene: TRBV11-1
abundance: .
d_gene: .
j_gene: TRBJ1-2

CDR3aa: ASRRDLDSYGYT
v_gene: TRBV5-4
abundance: .
d_gene: .
j_gene: TRBJ1-2

CDR3aa: ASSQGQGVYEQY
v_gene: TRBV4-2
abundance: .
d_gene: TRBD1
j_gene: TRBJ2-7

CDR3aa: ASRDWGVSVNEQF
v_gene: TRBV6-5
abundance: .
d_gene: .
j_gene: TRBJ2-1

CDR3aa: ASSLGTGLYGYT
v_gene: TRBV7-8
abundance: .
d_gene: TRBD1
j_gene: TRBJ1-2

CDR3aa: ASYGINEKLF
v_gene: TRBV7-9
abundance: .
d_gene: .
j_gene: TRBJ1-4

CDR3aa: ASSVISGANVLT
v_gene: TRBV2
abundance: .
d_gene: .
j_gene: TRBJ2-6

CDR3aa: ASSVETSGRAGDTQY
v_gene: TRBV2
abundance: .
d_gene: TRBD2
j_gene: TRBJ2-3

CDR3aa: ASSPTSVPRGEQF
v_gene: TRBV11-2
abundance: .
d_gene: TRBD2
j_gene: TRBJ2-1

CDR3aa: AWGTPPFTEAF
v_gene: TRBV30
abundance: .
d_gene: .
j_gene: TRBJ1-1

CDR3aa: ASSDLRLTSTDTQY
v_gene: TRBV2
abundance: .
d_gene: .
j_gene: TRBJ2-3

CDR3aa: ASSPTRTGGEQY
v_gene: TRBV19
abundance: .
d_gene: TRBD1
j_gene: TRBJ2-7

CDR3aa: ASSTSSGSYNEQF
v_gene: TRBV5-1
abundance: .
d_gene: TRBD2
j_gene: TRBJ2-1

CDR3aa: ASSVWDSGRDIQY
v_gene: TRBV6-1
abundance: .
d_gene: TRBD1
j_gene: TRBJ2-4

CDR3aa: ATSRDRGSADTQY
v_gene: TRBV15
abundance: .
d_gene: .
j_gene: TRBJ2-3

CDR3aa: ATRAGTRVADEQF
v_gene: TRBV28
abundance: .
d_gene: TRBD2
j_gene: TRBJ2-1

CDR3aa: ASRTQGAGTEAF
v_gene: TRBV27
abundance: .
d_gene: TRBD1
j_gene: TRBJ1-1

CDR3aa: ASSPTQGSEQF
v_gene: TRBV5-1
abundance: .
d_gene: .
j_gene: TRBJ2-1

CDR3aa: ASSARQGLNTEAF
v_gene: TRBV5-5
abundance: .
d_gene: TRBD1
j_gene: TRBJ1-1

CDR3aa: ASTPWDLSTGELF
v_gene: TRBV6-5
abundance: .
d_gene: .
j_gene: TRBJ2-2

CDR3aa: ASSSRLAVDYEQY
v_gene: TRBV27
abundance: .
d_gene: TRBD2
j_gene: TRBJ2-7

CDR3aa: ASRKDSNYGYT
v_gene: TRBV6-5
abundance: once
d_gene: .
j_gene: TRBJ1-2

CDR3aa: ASSLNSRLGELF
v_gene: TRBV28
abundance: .
d_gene: .
j_gene: TRBJ2-2

CDR3aa: ASSDQVYEQY
v_gene: TRBV2
abundance: few
d_gene: .
j_gene: TRBJ2-7

CDR3aa: ASSDPRGRAWTEAF
v_gene: TRBV6-1
abundance: .
d_gene: .
j_gene: TRBJ1-1

CDR3aa: SVEGQTRTEAF
v_gene: TRBV29-1
abundance: .
d_gene: .
j_gene: TRBJ1-1